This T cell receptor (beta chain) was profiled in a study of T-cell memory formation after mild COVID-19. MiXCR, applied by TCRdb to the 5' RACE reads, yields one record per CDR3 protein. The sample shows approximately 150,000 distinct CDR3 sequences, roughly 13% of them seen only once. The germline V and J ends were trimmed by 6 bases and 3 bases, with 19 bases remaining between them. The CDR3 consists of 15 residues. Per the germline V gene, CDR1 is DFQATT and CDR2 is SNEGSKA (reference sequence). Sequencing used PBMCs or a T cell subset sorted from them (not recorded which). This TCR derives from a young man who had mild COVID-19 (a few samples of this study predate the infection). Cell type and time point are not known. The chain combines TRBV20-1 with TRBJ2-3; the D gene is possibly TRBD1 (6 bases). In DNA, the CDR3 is TGCAGTGCCCCCACGGGCACAGGGCGGACAGATACGCAGTATTTT. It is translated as CSAPTGTGRTDTQYF.